Shown below are 11 T cell receptor beta chains from a single sample sequenced in a study of Ad26.COV2.S vaccination and SARS-CoV-2 variants. Only in-frame clones appear in the TCRdb table, and some are missing; sequencing was by immunoSEQ multiplex PCR. The table shows 350,000 to 450,000 clones, with roughly 84% occurring only once. Treatment given: 15 to 20 received Ad26.COV2.S at low or high dose, single or two shots; about 5 received placebo; per-sample allocation not given. On day 63 after the first injection, vaccine and placebo recipients gave samples. Sample: peripheral blood, taken in a trial of Ad26.COV2.S vaccine versus placebo. These receptors were taken from a person between 18 and 60 years old who received the Ad26.COV2.S COVID-19 vaccine or a placebo.

The J gene is TRBJ1-1, the V gene TRBV18; D not certain. This CDR3 comprises 12 residues. Germline assignment: CDR1 KGHSH and CDR2 LQKENI. V lost 3 bases to trimming and J lost 2 bases, with 4 bases between them. CDR3 loop: CASSPSNTEAFF. CDR3 sequence (DNA): TGTGCCAGCTCACCCAGTAACACTGAAGCTTTCTTT.

The V gene is TRBV5-4, the J gene TRBJ2-5, with a weak D call TRBD2 (6 bases). Germline values: CDR1 SGHNT, CDR2 YYREEE (reference sequence). There are 16 residues in the CDR3. Trimming took off 0 bases at V and 1 base at J, with 13 bases between the two ends. CDR3 in DNA: TGTGCCAGCAGCTTGGTCAGCGGCGGGGTCCAAGAGACCCAGTACTTC. Translated, it gives CASSLVSGGVQETQYF.

The genes are TRBV7-9 and TRBJ1-2, with D hard to call. The CDR3 is 12 amino acids. The V end lost 4 bases, the J end lost 4 bases, and 7 bases lay between the germline ends. In germline, CDR1 is SEHNR, CDR2 FQNEAQ (reference sequence). This CDR3 reads CASSSTAYGYTF. The CDR3 coding sequence is TGTGCCAGCAGCTCCACAGCCTATGGCTACACCTTC.

This clone turned up a few times. V gene TRBV10-3 combines with J gene TRBJ2-7, with TRBD1 matching 9 bases. Germline loops: CDR1 ENHRY, CDR2 SYGVKD. V lost 0 bases and J lost 3; bases outside the gene matches: 3. The CDR3 consists of 15 residues. Here the CDR3 reads CAISESGTGNYEQYF. CDR3 DNA sequence: TGTGCCATCAGTGAGTCGGGGACAGGGAACTACGAGCAGTACTTC.

This clone was detected only a few times. This chain connects TRBV6-5 to TRBJ2-7; the match to TRBD1 covers 7 bases. Germline assignment: CDR1 MNHEY and CDR2 SVGAGI. Trimming removed 5 bases from V and 3 bases from J; junction bases left unmatched: 4. The CDR3 has 13 residues. CDR3 region: CASSPGTVYEQYF. CDR3 coding DNA: TGTGCCAGCAGTCCCGGGACAGTCTACGAGCAGTACTTC.

This chain's CDR3 is CASSRAIEAFF. The CDR3 region has the DNA TGTGCCAGCAGCCGAGCTATTGAAGCTTTCTTT. This sequence joins TRBV2 and TRBJ1-1; D remains ambiguous. With 6 bases removed from V and 7 bases from J, the gap between germline ends came to 9 bases. In germline, CDR1 is SNHLY, CDR2 FYNNEI. CDR3 length equals 11 residues.

This chain joins TRBV29-1 and TRBJ2-2; 9 nucleotides agree with TRBD2. CDR3 length equals 14 residues. The germline gives CDR1 SQVTM, CDR2 ANQGSEA. The ends lost 6 bases at V and 2 bases at J; junction bases unmatched: 4. CDR3: CSVLAGRNTGELFF. The CDR3 coding sequence is TGCAGCGTGCTAGCGGGGAGAAACACCGGGGAGCTGTTTTTT.

This chain joins TRBV3-1 (or the pseudogene TRBV3-2) and TRBJ2-7; D not certain. The CDR3 runs 15 residues. The germline CDR1 and CDR2 sequences are LGHDT and YNNKEL (reference sequence). Trimming pared 8 bases from V and 3 bases from J, leaving 20 bases between. The CDR3 sequence is CASRTEDTQNYEQYF. The CDR3 DNA reads TGTGCCAGCCGCACCGAAGACACTCAGAACTACGAGCAGTACTTC.

The J gene is TRBJ1-3, the V gene TRBV5-1; TRBD1 aligns across 7 bases. CDR3 length: 15 residues. With V trimmed by 4 bases and J by 4 bases, 8 bases remained unmatched. Germline CDR1 is SGHRS and CDR2 is YFSETQ. CDR3 in amino acids: CASSQTGQQGNTIYF. CDR3 DNA sequence: TGCGCCAGCAGCCAAACGGGACAGCAAGGAAACACCATATATTTT.

The chain carries TRBV6-2 or TRBV6-3 and TRBJ1-2; TRBD1 is a possible D gene (6 bases). Trimming shortened V by 0 bases and J by 5 bases, and 10 bases separated the two germline ends. Germline CDR1 is MNHEY and CDR2 is SVGEGT. This CDR3 has 14 amino acids. The CDR3 is CASSYSAGVYGYTF. The DNA of the CDR3 is TGTGCCAGCAGTTACTCCGCAGGGGTGTATGGCTACACCTTC.

The chain is built from TRBV6-2 or TRBV6-3 and TRBJ2-5, with 10 bases fitting TRBD2. The germline gives CDR1 MNHEY, CDR2 SVGEGT. This CDR3 has 18 residues. Trimming at V came to 3 bases and at J to 4 bases, leaving 14 bases not matched to a gene. CDR3 loop: CASSYGPSSSGGPETQYF. The DNA for the CDR3 is TGTGCCAGCAGTTATGGTCCATCGTCTAGCGGGGGACCAGAGACCCAGTACTTC.